This entry lists 4 T cell receptor beta chains sequenced from one sample in a study of blood T cell repertoires in COVID-19. TCRdb's table, derived via immunoSEQ multiplex PCR, lists solely in-frame clones and lacks some. The sample yields more than 200,000 clones, about nine tenths seen once. The material sequenced was PBMCs or T cells enriched from blood (not recorded which). These receptors were obtained from a woman in her twenties or thirties with acute COVID-19.

The chain employs TRBV29-1 and TRBJ1-1; 8 bases agree with TRBD1. The germline V gene encodes CDR1 SQVTM and CDR2 ANQGSEA. This CDR3 is built from 14 residues. J was trimmed by 4 bases and V by 1 base; bases with no gene match: 5. Here the CDR3 DNA reads TGCAGCGTTGAAGGCCCAGGGGGCGGCACTGAAGCTTTCTTT. It specifies CSVEGPGGGTEAFF.

This chain links TRBV4-3 with TRBJ1-2, with D perhaps matching TRBD1 (6 bases). Germline-derived CDR1 and CDR2 are LGHNA and YSLEER. V lost 0 bases and J 8 bases, leaving 13 bases between the germline ends. This CDR3 is built from 14 residues. CDR3 sequence: CASSQDAGAGGYTF. In DNA, the CDR3 is TGCGCCAGCAGCCAAGATGCAGGGGCCGGCGGCTACACCTTC.

Only one count was recorded for this clone. CDR3 DNA sequence: TGTGCCAGCAGCCAAGGGGGCAGGGGAGCGTATGGCTACACCTTC. Translating gives CASSQGGRGAYGYTF. J is TRBJ1-2 and V is TRBV6-5; 7 bases are shared with TRBD1. The germline V gene encodes CDR1 MNHEY and CDR2 SVGAGI. The V segment lost 6 bases and the J segment 5 bases; nucleotides outside the gene matches: 12. The CDR3 sequence is 15 residues long.

V is TRBV5-6 and J is TRBJ1-4; 9 bases agree with TRBD1. Trimming at V came to 0 bases and at J to 5 bases, leaving 2 bases not matched to a gene. The CDR3 is 15 amino acids. The germline V gene has CDR1 SGHDT and CDR2 YYEEEE. CDR3 in DNA: TGTGCCAGCAGCTTGGCCGGGACAGGGAATGAAAAACTGTTTTTT. The encoded protein is CASSLAGTGNEKLFF. The full variable domain, its missing parts supplied by reference TRBV5-6 and TRBJ1-4, is DAGVTQSPTHLIKTRGQQVTLRCSPKSGHDTVSWYQQALGQGPQFIFQYYEEEERQRGNFPDRFSGHQFPNYSSELNVNALLLGDSALYLCASSLAGTGNEKLFFGSGTQLSVL.